Detailed here is one T cell receptor (beta chain). The data were obtained in a study of glioma-infiltrating T cells after dendritic cell vaccination. As for the study in general: Three intradermal dendritic cell vaccine injections were given every two weeks.

Germline-derived CDR1 and CDR2 are SGHDT and YYEEEE. Trimming removed 4 bases at V and 5 bases at J, with 15 bases between. The CDR3 has 15 amino acids. Profiling relied on immunoSEQ multiplex PCR, and the TCRdb table lists in-frame clones only, not all of them. The table has about 82,000 clones, 70% to 90% seen once; the top ten hold under 4%. The starting material was blood, obtained before dendritic cell vaccination. The TCR comes from a human donor with glioblastoma. This chain uses TRBV5-6 with TRBJ1-4, with D possibly matching TRBD1 (5 bases). The CDR3 DNA reads as TGTGCCAGCAGCGGAACAGGCGGAATGAATGAAAAACTGTTTTTT. This gives the protein CASSGTGGMNEKLFF.